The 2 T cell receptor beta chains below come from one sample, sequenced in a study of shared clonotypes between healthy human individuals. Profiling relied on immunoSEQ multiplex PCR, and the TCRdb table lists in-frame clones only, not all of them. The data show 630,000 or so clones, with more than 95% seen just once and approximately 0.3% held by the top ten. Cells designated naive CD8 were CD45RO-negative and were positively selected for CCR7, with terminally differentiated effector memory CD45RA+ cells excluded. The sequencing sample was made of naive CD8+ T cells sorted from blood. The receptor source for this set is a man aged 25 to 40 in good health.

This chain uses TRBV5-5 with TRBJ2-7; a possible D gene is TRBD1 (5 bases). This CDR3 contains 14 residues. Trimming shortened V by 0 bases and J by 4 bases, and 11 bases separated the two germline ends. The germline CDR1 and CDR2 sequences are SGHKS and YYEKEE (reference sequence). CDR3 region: CASSLVAGRYEQYF. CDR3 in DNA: TGTGCCAGCAGCTTGGTAGCAGGGCGATACGAGCAGTACTTC. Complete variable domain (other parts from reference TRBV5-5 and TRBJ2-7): DAGVTQSPTHLIKTRGQQVTLRCSPISGHKSVSWYQQVLGQGPQFIFQYYEKEERGRGNFPDRFSARQFPNYSSELNVNALLLGDSALYLCASSLVAGRYEQYFGPGTRLTVT.

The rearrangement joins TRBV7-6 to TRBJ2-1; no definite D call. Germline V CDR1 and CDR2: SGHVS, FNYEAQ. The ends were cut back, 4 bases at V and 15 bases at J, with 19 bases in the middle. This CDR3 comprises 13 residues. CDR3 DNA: TGTGCCAGCAGCTATCGCAACGAGGATACCCCGTTCTTC. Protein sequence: CASSYRNEDTPFF.